A single sample gave rise to the 10 T cell receptor beta chains below, sequenced in a study of post-analysis software for immune sequencing data. Their antigens remain unidentified. Study-level findings and limits: Patients had higher frequencies than controls of about five TRBV segments, including TRBV5-6, TRBV5-1 and TRBV20-1.

Built from TCR beta cDNA, the libraries had unique molecular identifiers in them. TCRdb reprocessed the PCR reads with MiXCR, giving one entry per CDR3 protein. Found here are about 770,000 distinct CDR3 sequences, more than 45% of them singletons; the top ten hold 4.9%. The source material was blood. All receptors derive from a girl between 5 and 17 years old with multiple sclerosis.

This clonotype was picked up many times. The V call is TRBV6-5, the J call TRBJ1-2, with no clear D. Germline V gene lookup returns CDR1 MNHEY and CDR2 SVGAGI. Trimming shortened V by 7 bases and J by 3 bases, and 12 bases separated the two germline ends. The CDR3 length is 13 residues. The CDR3 DNA reads TGTGCCAGCACCAACGGAGTTTACTATGGCTACACCTTC. Its translation: CASTNGVYYGYTF.

The chain has TRBV24-1 and TRBJ2-2; D is ambiguous. V lost 4 bases, J lost 6 bases, and 8 bases lay in between. The CDR3 has 13 residues. The germline gives CDR1 KGHDR, CDR2 SFDVKD. CDR3 in DNA: TGTGCCACCAGTGACTTCCCTGCCGGGGAGCTGTTTTTT. Translated, it gives CATSDFPAGELFF.

The table lists this clonotype with a few counts. The chain uses TRBV6-2 or TRBV6-3 and TRBJ2-3; TRBD1 matches 7 bases. The CDR3 has 16 amino acids. V shed 0 bases, J shed 3 bases, and the junction held 6 bases outside the gene matches. Germline V gene data show CDR1 as MNHEY and CDR2 as SVGEGT. CDR3 coding DNA: TGTGCCAGCAGTTACTCGGAGGACAGGCAAACAGATACGCAGTATTTT. Encoded protein: CASSYSEDRQTDTQYF.

Points on this clonotype: The junction and the germline gene differ at one end; a read error may be behind it. This chain joins TRBV7-3 and TRBJ2-1, with TRBD2 identical over 7 bases. Germline CDR1 reads SGHTA; CDR2 reads FQGTGA. The CDR3 sequence is 16 residues long. The DNA of the CDR3 is TGTGTCAGCAGCTTTCGCCCCGGGACTAAAAGCAATGAGCAGTTCTTC. This sequence encodes CVSSFRPGTKSNEQFF.

The V call is TRBV28, the J call TRBJ2-5; possible D gene TRBD2, 5 bases. V was clipped by 10 bases and J by 6 bases, with 18 bases between them. CDR1 is MDHEN and CDR2 is SYDVKM in the germline V gene. This CDR3 comprises 13 residues. The CDR3 bases are TGTGCCATCCGTCCTAAGAGGGTGCAGACCCAGTACTTC. Its protein is CAIRPKRVQTQYF. The full variable domain, its missing parts supplied by reference TRBV28 and TRBJ2-5, is DVKVTQSSRYLVKRTGEKVFLECVQDMDHENMFWYRQDPGLGLRLIYFSYDVKMKEKGDIPEGYSVSREKKERFSLILESASTNQTSMYLCAIRPKRVQTQYFGPGTRLLVL.

This chain connects TRBV7-8 to TRBJ2-7, with D tentatively TRBD1 or TRBD2 (5 bases each). CDR1 SGHVS and CDR2 FQNEAQ come from the germline V gene. Trimming left V 4 bases short and J 3 bases short, with 16 bases between. This CDR3 is built from 15 residues. CDR3 protein: CASSSSTGTGYEQYF. For the CDR3, the DNA is TGTGCCAGCAGCTCATCGACCGGGACGGGCTACGAGCAGTACTTC.

This clonotype turned up a few times. The rearrangement links TRBV10-3 to TRBJ2-5; D is perhaps TRBD1 (6 bases). Trimming shortened V by 4 bases and J by 0 bases, and 6 bases separated the two germline ends. The CDR3 totals 13 residues. Germline assignment: CDR1 ENHRY and CDR2 SYGVKD. Here the CDR3 reads CAISGDNQETQYF. The CDR3 DNA reads TGTGCCATCAGTGGGGACAACCAAGAGACCCAGTACTTC.

The chain couples TRBV28 to TRBJ1-2; D is unclear. The CDR3 covers 13 residues. The V gene's germline CDR1 is MDHEN and CDR2 SYDVKM. V was shortened by 5 bases and J by 4 bases, with 11 bases between the two germline ends. The CDR3 DNA sequence: TGTGCCAGCAGTACACAACAGACCTATGGCTACACCTTC. Protein: CASSTQQTYGYTF.

This clonotype has a single count. This chain uses TRBV7-9 with TRBJ2-3; D is unresolved. V lost 3 bases to trimming and J lost 4 bases, with 11 bases between them. The CDR3 spans 14 residues. Germline CDR1 SEHNR, CDR2 FQNEAQ (reference sequence). The CDR3 coding sequence is TGTGCCAGCAGCTTTAGAGTCGGATCAGATACGCAGTATTTT. It is translated as CASSFRVGSDTQYF.

The chain recombines TRBV20-1 with TRBJ2-3; D is possibly TRBD2 (6 bases). V was shortened by 3 bases and J by 0 bases, with 16 bases between the two germline ends. The CDR3 runs to 16 residues. The germline V gene has CDR1 DFQATT and CDR2 SNEGSKA (reference sequence). CDR3 coding DNA: TGCAGTGCTAGCCGGGACTCGACCTCTAGCACAGATACGCAGTATTTT. It encodes CSASRDSTSSTDTQYF.